This TCR beta chain was identified in a study of cytomegalovirus exposure and HLA in healthy donors. General study results and limits: Cytomegalovirus-associated TCR beta chains were listed, numbering more than 150. One later analysis, an examination of the 100 to 150 validation repertoires, found that first-cohort TCR clusters tended to co-occur in them.

This CDR3 region has 13 residues. V lost 6 bases and J lost 7, with 13 bases in between. Germline lookup yields CDR1 MNHNS and CDR2 SASEGT. Profiling relied on immunoSEQ multiplex PCR, and the TCRdb table lists in-frame clones only, not all of them. Here the sample spans about 350,000 clones, approximately 90% being singletons. This clone showed up just once. Its antigen is as yet unknown. The TCR comes from a woman aged 25-40 years in good health and CMV-seropositive. This rearrangement joins TRBV6-1 to TRBJ2-1, with D possibly being TRBD1 (5 bases). Material for sequencing was PBMCs. CDR3 sequence (DNA): TGTGCCAGCAGCGGTTCTCAGGGAAATGAGCAGTTCTTC. Amino acids: CASSGSQGNEQFF.